This TCR beta chain was captured in a study of cytomegalovirus exposure and HLA in healthy donors. Study-level results: As a later analysis showed, a missense DCLRE1C variant was linked to trimming of TCR beta V- and J-genes. Among TCR beta chains, those listed as cytomegalovirus-associated numbered about 160. Among the CMV-associated chains, three were confirmed in vitro as specific for CMV antigens.

Of note for this clone: Its matching antigen is unknown.

The CDR3 consists of 11 residues. It was with 60 Vbeta and 13 Jbeta primers that the PCR ran. Profiling relied on immunoSEQ multiplex PCR, and the TCRdb table lists in-frame clones only, not all of them. The sample features more than 85,000 clones, with 5.5% in its top ten. Everyone who donated was a healthy bone marrow donor. The sample consisted of PBMCs. The chain links TRBV6-7 to TRBJ2-5; D gene uncertain. TRBJ2-7 explains the end of the DNA better; the J call may be wrong. TRBV6-7 is given ORF status, its function remaining uncertain. The clonotype comes from a girl aged 5-17 years in good health and CMV-seropositive. The CDR3, as DNA: TGTGCCAGCATCCGGTTATACGAGCAGTACTTC. Amino acids: CASIRLYEQYF.